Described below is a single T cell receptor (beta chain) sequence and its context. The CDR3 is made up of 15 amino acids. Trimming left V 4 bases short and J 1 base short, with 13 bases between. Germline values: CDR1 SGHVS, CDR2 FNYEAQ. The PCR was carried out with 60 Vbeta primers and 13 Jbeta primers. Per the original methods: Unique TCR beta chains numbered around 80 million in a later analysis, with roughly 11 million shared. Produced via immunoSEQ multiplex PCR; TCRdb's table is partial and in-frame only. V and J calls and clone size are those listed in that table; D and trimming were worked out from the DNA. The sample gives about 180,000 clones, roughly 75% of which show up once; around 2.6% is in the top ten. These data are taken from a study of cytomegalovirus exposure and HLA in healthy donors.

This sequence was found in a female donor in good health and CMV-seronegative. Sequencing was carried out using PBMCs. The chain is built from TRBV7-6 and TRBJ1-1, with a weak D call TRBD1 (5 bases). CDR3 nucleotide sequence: TGTGCCAGCAGCTATACGGGGGGTTCGAACACTGAAGCTTTCTTT. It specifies CASSYTGGSNTEAFF.